This T cell receptor beta chain was retrieved from a study of graft-versus-host responses after intestinal transplantation. Study overall: Multivisceral, liver-intestinal, or isolated intestinal transplants were given to recipients. Every one of the recipients received anti-thymocyte globulin induction and afterwards took tacrolimus and steroids for around 3 years.

Clones were read by immunoSEQ multiplex PCR, and TCRdb kept only the in-frame ones, dropping some. The sample records 70,000 to 95,000 clones, 80% to 95% being singletons. Germline V lookup: CDR1 MGHRA, CDR2 YSYEKL. The CDR3 is 14 residues long. Trimming left V 3 bases short and J 11 bases short, with 20 bases between. Broader study findings: High graft-versus-host to host-versus-graft clonal ratios were seen in allografts of patients with graft-donor T cell macrochimerism. There were GvH clones found in recipient marrow, and some of them appeared first in ileum or blood.

Worth noting for this clone: The antigen is not known.

The chain couples TRBV4-1 to TRBJ2-7; D possibly corresponds to TRBD1 (5 bases). The sample was unstimulated CD8+ T cells sorted from spleen or lymph node cells, taken before transplant. This receptor was taken from a human donor who was the organ donor for an intestinal transplant. The CDR3 coding sequence is TGCGCCAGCAGCCAGAACTCAGGGTTGGGCGGAAAGTACTTC. It codes for CASSQNSGLGGKYF.